The 17 T cell receptor beta chains below were found in one sample sequenced in a study of immune heterogeneity within non-small cell lung tumors. Samples each supplied about 600 ng of bulk tumor genomic DNA as template. Several biopsies were collected from each primary tumor during surgery. They were spaced as far apart as possible within the tumor mass. Curative surgical treatment was performed in patients who had newly diagnosed, untreated non-small cell lung cancer. Amplification of TCR beta CDR3 was performed by multiplex PCR with 32 V and 13 J primers. TCRdb independently ran MiXCR on the multiplex PCR reads; one entry per CDR3 protein. Counted here are 10,000 to 15,000 distinct CDR3 sequences, under 30% occurring once; the ten biggest clones make up around an eighth. The sequencing sample was made of lung tumor tissue. These receptors were collected from a man in his fifties with non-small cell lung cancer.

This clonotype was seen at least ten times. The gene calls are TRBV20-1 and TRBJ1-6; D might be TRBD1 (6 bases). V was clipped by 2 bases and J by 14 bases, with 10 bases between them. The germline gives CDR1 DFQATT, CDR2 SNEGSKA (reference sequence). This CDR3 has 11 amino acids. CDR3 residues: CSARLWDTLHF. The CDR3 nucleotides read TGCAGTGCTAGACTGTGGGACACCCTCCACTTT.

This clonotype was found many times. The CDR3 DNA reads TGTGCCAGCAGCCGATCGACAGGGGAAAATGAAAAACTGTTTTTT. Protein product: CASSRSTGENEKLFF. V is TRBV4-2 and J is TRBJ1-4, with TRBD1 matching over 8 bases. The CDR3 runs to 15 residues. Germline values: CDR1 LGHNA, CDR2 YNFKEQ. The V gene end was trimmed by 4 bases and the J gene end by 5 bases; junction bases not matched to a gene: 6.

This clonotype has ten or more counts. The chain uses TRBV3-1 and TRBJ2-7; D gene uncertain. Trimming removed 1 base at V and 7 bases at J, with 8 bases between. CDR3 size: 12 residues. Germline CDR1 LGHDT, CDR2 YNNKEL (reference sequence). Written as DNA, the CDR3 is TGTGCCAGCAGCCAAGGCCCCGCAGAGCAGTACTTC. This translates into CASSQGPAEQYF.

This clonotype was recorded a few times. This chain joins TRBV3-1 and TRBJ1-5, with TRBD1 identical over 11 bases. The trim removed 4 bases at V and 4 bases at J, leaving 9 bases unmatched. Germline V gene lookup returns CDR1 LGHDT and CDR2 YNNKEL (reference sequence). The CDR3 length is 17 residues. The CDR3 spells CASSPSDRGLNNQPQHF. The CDR3 bases are TGTGCCAGCAGCCCCTCGGACAGGGGGCTTAATAATCAGCCCCAGCATTTT.

In this sample, this clonotype turned up a few times. V and J are TRBV7-9 and TRBJ2-2; D may match TRBD1 or TRBD2 (5 bases each). Germline loops: CDR1 SEHNR, CDR2 FQNEAQ (reference sequence). Trimming stripped 0 bases from V and 1 base from J, with 18 bases between. This CDR3 is 19 amino acids long. The CDR3 region is CASSLALFRGRMNTGELFF. CDR3 in DNA: TGTGCCAGCAGCTTAGCGCTTTTTAGGGGACGCATGAACACCGGGGAGCTGTTTTTT. The entire variable domain, with the rest obtained from reference TRBV7-9 and TRBJ2-2, is as follows: DTGVSQNPRHKITKRGQNVTFRCDPISEHNRLYWYRQTLGQGPEFLTYFQNEAQLEKSRLLSDRFSAERPKGSFSTLEIQRTEQGDSAMYLCASSLALFRGRMNTGELFFGEGSRLTVL.

In the case of this clonotype: One end of the junction varies from germline; a read error may be responsible. The chain uses TRBV28 and TRBJ1-5, with D possibly being TRBD1 (5 bases). Germline V lookup: CDR1 MDHEN, CDR2 SYDVKM. The CDR3 is 19 residues long. CDR3 loop: CASSLRGMGRWESNHPQHF. CDR3 DNA sequence: TGTGCCAGCAGTTTAAGAGGAATGGGGCGCTGGGAGAGCAATCATCCCCAGCATTTT.

By frequency in the sample, this clonotype is medium-sized. The gene calls are TRBV12-3 or TRBV12-4 and TRBJ1-6; D gene uncertain. There are 12 residues in the CDR3. Between the trimmed V and J ends, which lost 1 base and 9 bases, there was a span of 4 bases. The CDR3: CASSLDSSPLHF. CDR3 nucleotides: TGTGCCAGCAGTTTAGATAGTTCACCCCTCCACTTT.

This clonotype was picked up many times. This CDR3 is CASSPMTGNEQFF. The CDR3 nucleotides read TGTGCCAGCAGCCCAATGACAGGGAATGAGCAGTTCTTC. This chain links TRBV7-8 with TRBJ2-1, with 7 nucleotides matching TRBD1. The CDR3 contains 13 residues. J was trimmed by 7 bases and V by 5 bases; bases with no gene match: 5. Germline V gene lookup returns CDR1 SGHVS and CDR2 FQNEAQ.

This clonotype was seen ten or more times. The rearrangement uses TRBV12-3 or TRBV12-4 and TRBJ2-2; D is undetermined. The germline V and J ends were trimmed by 10 bases and 0 bases, with 12 bases remaining between them. CDR3 length: 14 amino acids. CDR3 nucleotides: TGTGCCACCTGGTCACCAGCGAACACCGGGGAGCTGTTTTTT. It codes for CATWSPANTGELFF.

Points on this clonotype: One base away lies a much larger clone, so this may be a sequencing read error. The CDR3 DNA follows: TGTGTCATCAGTCCGGACAGAGGAACCGGGGAGCTGTTTTTT. Translation: CVISPDRGTGELFF. V usage is TRBV10-3 and J usage is TRBJ2-2; possible D gene TRBD1, 6 bases. This CDR3 has 14 residues. CDR1 and CDR2 from the germline V gene are ENHRY and SYGVKD.

Worth noting for this clonotype: A single base separates this from a much larger clone, so it may be a read error. The chain joins TRBV27 to TRBJ2-3, with D maybe TRBD1 (5 bases). Germline CDR1 MNHEY, CDR2 SMNVEV (reference sequence). The CDR3 has 14 amino acids. The CDR3 DNA follows: TGTGACAGCAAAAATCAGGGAATTCGGAATACGCAGTATTTT. Its translation: CDSKNQGIRNTQYF.

This clonotype was counted ten times or more. The chain employs TRBV27 and TRBJ2-1; D possibly corresponds to TRBD2 (7 bases). The CDR3 loop spans 14 amino acids. Germline V gives CDR1 MNHEY, CDR2 SMNVEV (reference sequence). The germline V and J ends were trimmed by 5 bases and 8 bases, with 16 bases remaining between them. Here the CDR3 DNA reads TGTGCCAGCAGTCCTCCGGGGGGCTTGCATGAGCAGTTCTTC. Translation: CASSPPGGLHEQFF.

On this clonotype itself: This may stem from a read error, because a much larger clone lies one nucleotide away. The chain carries TRBV28 and TRBJ1-2, with TRBD1 as a possible D gene (5 bases). Germline V gene lookup returns CDR1 MDHEN and CDR2 SYDVKM. The CDR3 length is 13 residues. V lost 9 bases and J 8 bases, leaving 19 bases between the germline ends. CDR3 bases: TGTGCCAGACGCCCGGCAGGGCCGACCGGCTACACCTTC. This codes for CARRPAGPTGYTF.

This clonotype is termed medium-sized. This chain connects TRBV14 to TRBJ1-2, with a tentative D call TRBD1 (6 bases). CDR1 is SGHDN, CDR2 FVKESK, per germline. This CDR3 region has 14 residues. V lost 1 base to trimming and J lost 6 bases, with 12 bases between them. DNA for the CDR3: TGTGCCAGCAGCCAAGGTAGACAGGACCATGGCTACACCTTC. Its translation is CASSQGRQDHGYTF. Based on the CDR3 plus reference TRBV14 and TRBJ1-2, the full variable domain is EAGVTQFPSHSVIEKGQTVTLRCDPISGHDNLYWYRRVMGKEIKFLLHFVKESKQDESGMPNNRFLAERTGGTYSTLKVQPAELEDSGVYFCASSQGRQDHGYTFGSGTRLTVV.

As for this clonotype: A read error may be the cause here, since a much bigger clone is one base away. J is TRBJ2-3 and V is TRBV4-1, with TRBD2 matching 11 bases. This CDR3 comprises 16 residues. The V gene end was trimmed by 5 bases and the J gene end by 11 bases; junction bases not matched to a gene: 15. The germline V gene has CDR1 MGHRA and CDR2 YSYEKL. CDR3 sequence reads: CASSEGEVAGGPRQYF. CDR3 sequence (DNA): TGCGCCAGCAGCGAAGGAGAGGTAGCGGGAGGGCCCCGGCAGTATTTT.

For this clonotype: A much bigger clone sits one base away, suggesting this may be a read error. The V call is TRBV6-2 or TRBV6-3, the J call TRBJ2-1, with TRBD2 matching 13 bases. The CDR3 sequence is 16 residues long. After removal of 0 bases from V and 7 bases from J, the junction contained 3 bases not matched to a gene. CDR1 MNHEY and CDR2 SVGEGT come from the germline V gene. CDR3 region: CASSYSGTSGINEQFF. DNA for the CDR3: TGTGCCAGCAGTTACTCCGGGACTAGCGGGATTAATGAGCAGTTCTTC.

This clonotype was recorded many times. The chain couples TRBV3-1 to TRBJ1-5; the D is unclear. The V end lost 0 bases, the J end lost 6 bases, and 6 bases lay between the germline ends. This CDR3 is built from 13 residues. Germline V gene sequence: CDR1 LGHDT, CDR2 YNNKEL (reference sequence). The CDR3 DNA is TGTGCCAGCAGCCAAGATCCGAGTCAGCCCCAGCATTTT. Translated: CASSQDPSQPQHF.